The next 2 T cell receptor beta chains were all read from a single sample in a study of response to subunit inactivated influenza vaccine. TCRdb reprocessed the RT-PCR reads via MiXCR and lists one record per CDR3 protein. The sample shows hundreds of thousands of distinct CDR3 sequences, approximately 13% of them seen only once. The material sequenced was PBMCs from blood, taken less than 15 days before vaccination. The receptor set was obtained from a man aged 50 to 59 who received an inactivated influenza vaccine.

This clonotype occurred once. The chain carries TRBV7-6 and TRBJ2-7; D uncertain. V dropped 5 bases and J dropped 2 bases, with 25 bases sitting between them. The germline CDR1 and CDR2 sequences are SGHVS and FNYEAQ. The CDR3 has 18 residues. CDR3: CASSPDPGRGLKPYEQYF. Here the CDR3 DNA reads TGTGCCAGCAGCCCGGACCCGGGTCGTGGGTTAAAGCCCTACGAGCAGTACTTC.

This clonotype has just a few counts. The chain joins TRBV12-3 or TRBV12-4 to TRBJ2-1, with TRBD2 matching 7 bases. V shed 7 bases, J shed 4 bases, and the junction held 4 bases outside the gene matches. The CDR3 runs to 13 residues. The CDR3 DNA follows: TGTGCCAGCACCACCGGGGGGTACAATGAGCAGTTCTTC. It translates to CASTTGGYNEQFF.